The source of this T cell receptor (beta chain) is a study of blood T cells in healthy people across ages (dated by TCRdb to about 2015). About the study as a whole: Template switching captured roughly one uniquely barcoded TCR beta cDNA molecule per two T cells in model experiments. Donors were grouped into four age groups: young (average about 15 years), middle-aged (around 39), aged (62) and long-lived (about 89). Using deep sequencing normalized with unique cDNA molecular identifiers, the study measured how TCR beta repertoire diversity changes with age. Two additional independent replicas of 1 million unique cDNA reads from the same blood draw were analyzed for two donors (one aged 18 to 29 and one aged 80 or older).

Points on this clonotype: The antigen it recognizes is unknown. Per-nucleotide qualities are absent, and no much larger clonotype sits a single base away.

The germline V gene specifies SGHRS as CDR1 and YFSETQ as CDR2. Measured from the cysteine to the phenylalanine, the CDR3 is 12 residues long. Only the CDR3 DNA is retained, 36 bases long and in frame from the first base. Trimming costs V 4 bases and J 8 bases, and their ends lie 12 bases apart. The donors were around 39 Caucasian individuals from Russia, aged roughly 6 to 100 years, who were systemically healthy. Approximately 9 milliliters of peripheral blood were collected from each donor into EDTA-treated Vacutainer tubes. Ficoll-Paque density-gradient centrifugation was used to isolate PBMCs, with at least 6.5 million per sample. Total RNA, at least 5 micrograms per sample, was extracted from PBMCs with Trizol reagent. The percentages of naive CD45RAhigh/CD27high T cells were determined by flow cytometry on a PBMC aliquot from every donor. What the work shows at the level of the full study, not this receptor alone: The percentage of naive T cells measured by flow cytometry correlated strongly with observed TCR beta diversity. Compared with the aged group, the long-lived group had more naive CD4+ T cells, fewer expanded clones and increased TCR diversity, a pattern suggesting age selection. Because donor CMV infection status was unknown, age-related changes in expanded clonotypes were potentially confounded. Conclusive comparison of naive and antigen-experienced compartments was prevented by the profiling of bulk unsorted PBMCs. Estimates of total diversity based on one million sequenced T cells were regarded as lower bounds and as underestimates. Observed TCR beta diversity per million T cells fell roughly linearly with age, and a significant reduction was already apparent by age approximately 40.

Libraries were built with 5' RACE. Instrument used: Illumina HiSeq 2500. The second PCR ran for roughly 7 to 12 cycles and used a J-beta primer mix along with a sample-barcoded 5' primer. Each TCR beta cDNA molecule received a unique molecular identifier from a template-switch 5' adaptor carrying 12 random nucleotides. Each sample yielded at least 3 million CDR3-containing paired-end reads. All of the RNA was converted into first-strand cDNA using the Mint cDNA synthesis kit, with a TRBC-specific oligonucleotide serving as the primer. Following uracil-DNA glycosylase treatment, a first 18-cycle PCR with universal primers M1SS and BC2_uni_R was performed on all cDNA. The authors processed their data as follows. For normalization, 1 million high-quality reads were randomly selected from each sample, with every read carrying a distinct molecular identifier. Instead of being binned into consensus sequences, reads with shared molecular identifiers were discarded. MiTCR, run with a Q25 quality threshold and the strictest error-elimination algorithm, handled CDR3 identification, clonotype clustering and error correction. A nonparametric unseen species model using Euler transformation provided a lower-bound estimate of total TCR beta diversity. Through fastp at Q25 and MiXCR, TCRdb rebuilt clones from the public reads, retaining in-frame beta chains. When rows share a CDR3 protein, they turn into one entry using the most common DNA and genes. The V and J calls shown here were made by TCRdb, not taken from the authors' results. In all, the sample holds nearly 800,000 distinct CDR3 sequences, and 20% to 25% of those were seen once. The ten largest account for around 3.6% of the sample.

This sample also appeared in a second study, on T cells of mothers and their children. The second paper further reports: Donors were nine systemically healthy Caucasian individuals: three mothers and their six children. cDNA synthesis consumed the entire amount of extracted RNA, loaded at 1.5 ug RNA in each 15 ul reaction. In the second PCR, the M1S primer introduced both the sample barcodes and 2-4 random nucleotides. Over 8.5 million TCR beta CDR3 reads were obtained for each mother, and approximately 3 million reads were obtained for each child. Thymic selection similarly shapes TCR recombination output in related and unrelated pairs, with minor effect from inherited differences. Related mother-child pairs always showed normalized repertoire overlap that was slightly higher than in unrelated mother-child pairs, though the difference was never significant. No persistent microchimeric T cell clones were detected, at a sensitivity of around 100 clones per million clonotypes. The study used deep NGS to compare TCR beta repertoires of mothers and children, seeking features distinguishing related mother-child pairs from unrelated individuals. Mothers averaged roughly 40 +/- 4 years of age and children averaged around 10 +/- 4 years. After adapter ligation was performed with NEBNext reagents, the libraries were sequenced on an Illumina HiSeq 2000 with 100+100 nt paired-end reads. Mother and child libraries were prepared a month apart and sequenced in separate runs to prevent cross-contamination. For each donor, between roughly 450,000 and 2,300,000 distinct TCR beta clonotypes were identified. Naive TCR beta clonotypes were estimated from low-frequency clonotypes matched to each donor's FACS-determined naive share, without sorting.

Specimen: blood. This chain is built from TRBV5-1 and TRBJ1-2; a weak D assignment points to TRBD1 (5 bases agree). The TCR sequence derives from a boy between 10 and 17 years old in good health. The DNA sequence is as follows: TGCGCCAGCAGCCCTTCAGGGAGAGGCTACACCTTC. The translation is CASSPSGRGYTF. Where the CDR3 stops, the reference TRBV5-1 and TRBJ1-2 genes take over; the full variable domain is KAGVTQTPRYLIKTRGQQVTLSCSPISGHRSVSWYQQTPGQGLQFLFEYFSETQRNKGNFPGRFSGRQFSNSRSEMNVSTLELGDSALYLCASSPSGRGYTFGSGTRLTVV.